Following are 29 T cell receptor beta chains from one sample sequenced in a study of cytomegalovirus exposure and HLA in healthy donors. PCR was performed using 60 Vbeta and 13 Jbeta primers. The assay was immunoSEQ multiplex PCR, and TCRdb's table has in-frame clones only and misses some. This sample carries approximately 180,000 clones, 80% of them seen once, and the ten largest clones take 6% to 7.5%. The material sequenced was PBMCs. The receptor set was obtained from a man aged 30 to 45 in good health and CMV-seropositive.

There are a few counts of this clone. The genes are TRBV4-1 and TRBJ2-1; D is perhaps TRBD1 (6 bases). CDR3 length: 15 residues. CDR1 is MGHRA and CDR2 is YSYEKL in the germline V gene. Trimming left V 0 bases short and J 5 bases short, with 11 bases between. The CDR3 DNA reads as TGCGCCAGCAGCCAAGAAACAGGGTTACACAATGAGCAGTTCTTC. It is translated as CASSQETGLHNEQFF.

The V call is TRBV7-9, the J call TRBJ1-4; D possibly corresponds to TRBD1 (6 bases). CDR3 length: 13 amino acids. Germline loops: CDR1 SEHNR, CDR2 FQNEAQ (reference sequence). V gave up 6 bases and J gave up 6 bases, with 11 bases separating them. For the CDR3, the DNA is TGTGCCAGCAGGTCTAGGACAGATGAAAAACTGTTTTTT. Translation: CASRSRTDEKLFF.

This rearrangement joins TRBV7-9 to TRBJ2-1; 12 nucleotides agree with TRBD2. Looked up from germline, CDR1 is SEHNR and CDR2 is FQNEAQ (reference sequence). The CDR3 is 15 residues long. The trim removed 4 bases at V and 8 bases at J, leaving 6 bases unmatched. CDR3 loop: CASSSTSGRSYEQFF. CDR3 sequence (DNA): TGTGCCAGCAGCTCGACTAGCGGGAGATCGTATGAGCAGTTCTTC. Based on the CDR3 plus reference TRBV7-9 and TRBJ2-1, the full variable domain is DTGVSQNPRHKITKRGQNVTFRCDPISEHNRLYWYRQTLGQGPEFLTYFQNEAQLEKSRLLSDRFSAERPKGSFSTLEIQRTEQGDSAMYLCASSSTSGRSYEQFFGPGTRLTVL.

The rearrangement uses TRBV5-6 and TRBJ1-3; weak D call: TRBD1 (6 bases). The germline V gene encodes CDR1 SGHDT and CDR2 YYEEEE. V lost 4 bases and J 0 bases, leaving 8 bases between the germline ends. The CDR3 sequence is 14 residues long. The CDR3 sequence: CASSNRVSGNTIYF. The CDR3 DNA reads TGTGCCAGCAGCAACAGGGTCTCTGGAAACACCATATATTTT.

The CDR3 here is CASSPPGTGNTGELFF. Here the CDR3 DNA reads TGTGCCAGCAGTCCCCCCGGGACAGGGAACACCGGGGAGCTGTTTTTT. The rearrangement joins TRBV27 to TRBJ2-2, with 8 bases that match TRBD1. CDR3 length equals 16 residues. From germline, CDR1 is MNHEY and CDR2 SMNVEV (reference sequence). Trimming cost V 5 bases and J 1 base; bases outside gene matches: 6.

The chain is built from TRBV5-6 and TRBJ1-2; D possibly corresponds to TRBD1 (6 bases). Between the trimmed V and J ends, which lost 3 bases and 1 base, there was a span of 16 bases. There are 16 residues in the CDR3. The germline V gene has CDR1 SGHDT and CDR2 YYEEEE. The CDR3 loop reads CASSWGGGLLNYGYTF. In DNA form, the CDR3 reads TGTGCCAGCAGCTGGGGGGGCGGACTCCTTAACTATGGCTACACCTTC. The full variable domain, its missing parts supplied by reference TRBV5-6 and TRBJ1-2, is DAGVTQSPTHLIKTRGQQVTLRCSPKSGHDTVSWYQQALGQGPQFIFQYYEEEERQRGNFPDRFSGHQFPNYSSELNVNALLLGDSALYLCASSWGGGLLNYGYTFGSGTRLTVV.

The chain carries TRBV13 and TRBJ1-1, with D maybe TRBD1 (5 bases). CDR1 is PRHDT and CDR2 is FYEKMQ in the germline V gene (reference sequence). The CDR3 runs 12 residues. Trimming took off 6 bases at V and 8 bases at J, with 13 bases between the two ends. DNA of the CDR3: TGTGCCAGCAGGGCCGGCGCAGGGGAAGCTTTCTTT. Translating gives CASRAGAGEAFF.

About this clone: The sample has other DNA sequences that encode this CDR3 too. The chain joins TRBV7-6 to TRBJ2-1, with 13 bases matching TRBD2. The CDR3 is 15 residues long. Per germline, CDR1 SGHVS and CDR2 FNYEAQ. The J segment lost 4 bases and the V segment lost 4 bases, leaving 1 base of the junction unmatched. The CDR3 coding sequence is TGTGCCAGCAGCTCGGGACTAGCGGGATACAATGAGCAGTTCTTC. Translation: CASSSGLAGYNEQFF.

The J gene is TRBJ1-2, the V gene TRBV7-9; D gene uncertain. The germline V and J ends were trimmed by 2 bases and 8 bases, with 12 bases remaining between them. CDR3 length equals 13 residues. Germline V gene data show CDR1 as SEHNR and CDR2 as FQNEAQ (reference sequence). CDR3 nucleotide sequence: TGTGCCAGCAGCTTAAATACGAGGGTCGGCTACACCTTC. It is translated as CASSLNTRVGYTF.

The genes are TRBV10-3 and TRBJ2-3; D is undetermined. Germline V gene sequence: CDR1 ENHRY, CDR2 SYGVKD. CDR3 length: 13 amino acids. V gave up 10 bases and J gave up 1 base, with 12 bases separating them. Here the CDR3 reads CATRARGTDTQYF. In nucleotides, the CDR3 is TGTGCCACCCGAGCCCGTGGCACAGATACGCAGTATTTT.

The chain has TRBV7-2 and TRBJ2-2; unclear D gene. V lost 2 bases to trimming and J lost 2 bases, with 3 bases between them. In germline, CDR1 is SGHTA, CDR2 FQGNSA. The CDR3 has 13 residues. CDR3: CASSLTNTGELFF. In nucleotides, the CDR3 is TGTGCCAGCAGCTTAACTAACACCGGGGAGCTGTTTTTT.

J is TRBJ2-1 and V is TRBV5-1; 14 bases line up with TRBD2. The junction had 1 base not matched to a gene; V was cut back by 1 base and J by 7 bases. Germline V CDR1 and CDR2: SGHRS, YFSETQ. This CDR3 is 15 amino acids long. The CDR3, as DNA: TGCGCCAGCAGCTTGAGACTAGCGGGGGGGAATGAGCAGTTCTTC. Translated, it gives CASSLRLAGGNEQFF.

This CDR3 is CASSFQTGKIDGYTF. The CDR3, as DNA: TGTGCCAGCAGCTTCCAGACAGGGAAGATTGACGGCTACACCTTC. The rearrangement joins TRBV7-2 to TRBJ1-2, with TRBD1 identical over 7 bases. Germline CDR1 is SGHTA and CDR2 is FQGNSA. Trimming removed 3 bases from V and 8 bases from J; junction bases left unmatched: 12. CDR3 length: 15 amino acids.

V usage is TRBV7-9 and J usage is TRBJ1-1; 7 bases line up with TRBD1. After removal of 7 bases from V and 0 bases from J, the junction contained 11 bases not matched to a gene. CDR1 and CDR2 (germline): SEHNR, FQNEAQ (reference sequence). The CDR3 length is 16 residues. CDR3 residues: CASTTVGQRMNTEAFF. The CDR3, as DNA: TGTGCCAGCACCACAGTGGGACAGAGAATGAACACTGAAGCTTTCTTT. The complete variable domain, with remaining parts taken from reference TRBV7-9 and TRBJ1-1, reads DTGVSQNPRHKITKRGQNVTFRCDPISEHNRLYWYRQTLGQGPEFLTYFQNEAQLEKSRLLSDRFSAERPKGSFSTLEIQRTEQGDSAMYLCASTTVGQRMNTEAFFGQGTRLTVV.

J is TRBJ1-2 and V is TRBV7-7; D is perhaps TRBD1 (5 bases). Trimming took off 3 bases at V and 7 bases at J, with 21 bases between the two ends. Germline values: CDR1 SSHAT, CDR2 FNYEAQ (reference sequence). The CDR3 runs 16 residues. The CDR3 is CASSLPPDAARAGYTF. DNA of the CDR3: TGTGCCAGCAGCTTGCCCCCCGACGCAGCCAGGGCTGGCTACACCTTC.

This clone was seen once. The J gene is TRBJ1-6, the V gene TRBV7-3, with D possibly matching TRBD1 (5 bases). The CDR3 sequence is 17 residues long. The V end was cut by 5 bases, the J end by 0 bases, with 14 bases between. Germline loops: CDR1 SGHTA, CDR2 FQGTGA. In DNA, the CDR3 is TGTGCCAGCAGCCGCAGGCAGGGTAGCTCCTATAATTCACCCCTCCACTTT. Its protein product is CASSRRQGSSYNSPLHF.

The chain combines TRBV6-5 with TRBJ1-2; D is unresolved. CDR3 length equals 13 residues. The ends were cut back, 6 bases at V and 2 bases at J, with 10 bases in the middle. CDR1 and CDR2 (germline): MNHEY, SVGAGI. The CDR3 reads CASSPGWNYGYTF. The CDR3 nucleotides read TGTGCCAGCAGCCCCGGGTGGAACTATGGCTACACCTTC.

This clone occurred a few times. The chain combines TRBV7-9 with TRBJ2-1, with TRBD2 matching 9 bases. Germline V gene lookup returns CDR1 SEHNR and CDR2 FQNEAQ (reference sequence). Trimming took 4 bases from V and 10 from J; bases not matched to a gene: 11. This CDR3 spans 15 amino acids. The CDR3: CASSSPASGIGEQFF. CDR3 sequence (DNA): TGTGCCAGCAGCTCCCCCGCTAGCGGGATAGGGGAGCAGTTCTTC.

This clone was picked up a small number of times. The chain uses TRBV13 and TRBJ2-6; maybe TRBD2 (6 bases). Per the germline V gene, CDR1 is PRHDT and CDR2 is FYEKMQ (reference sequence). CDR3 length: 15 amino acids. Trimming removed 5 bases from V and 3 bases from J, with 11 bases in between. The CDR3 sequence: CASSPGTFGANVLTF. CDR3 nucleotide sequence: TGTGCCAGCAGCCCCGGGACTTTTGGGGCCAACGTCCTGACTTTC. Filled out from reference TRBV13 and TRBJ2-6, the complete variable domain reads AAGVIQSPRHLIKEKRETATLKCYPIPRHDTVYWYQQGPGQDPQFLISFYEKMQSDKGSIPDRFSAQQFSDYHSELNMSSLELGDSALYFCASSPGTFGANVLTFGAGSRLTVL.

This chain links TRBV4-1 with TRBJ2-5, with a possible D match to TRBD2 (5 bases). V lost 0 bases and J lost 1, with 12 bases in between. This CDR3 has 16 residues. Germline-derived CDR1 and CDR2 are MGHRA and YSYEKL. The CDR3 reads CASSQETSSGQETQYF. CDR3 coding DNA: TGCGCCAGCAGCCAAGAAACCTCGAGCGGCCAAGAGACCCAGTACTTC.

Only a few counts were recorded for this clone. CDR3 sequence (DNA): TGTGCCAGCAGTTCCCTCTACGAGCAGTACTTC. It codes for CASSSLYEQYF. The chain employs TRBV27 and TRBJ2-7; D unresolved. This CDR3 is built from 11 residues. Trimming cost V 4 bases and J 3 bases, with 4 bases left between them. The V gene's germline CDR1 is MNHEY and CDR2 SMNVEV (reference sequence).

Concerning this clone: Compared with germline, one end of the junction differs, possibly owing to a read error. The identical CDR3 is also encoded by other nucleotide sequences in the sample. CDR3 amino acids: CASSNRGDQETQYF. CDR3 in DNA: TGTGCCAGCAGTAATCGGGGGGATCAAGAGACCCAGTACTTC. This chain connects TRBV19 to TRBJ2-5, with 7 bases lining up with TRBD2. Per germline, CDR1 LNHDA and CDR2 SQIVND (reference sequence). The CDR3 contains 14 residues.

V is TRBV5-1 and J is TRBJ1-4; D is possibly TRBD1 (5 bases). V was trimmed by 0 bases and J by 5 bases, leaving 8 bases between them. CDR3 length: 14 residues. CDR1 is SGHRS, CDR2 YFSETQ, per germline. DNA of the CDR3: TGCGCCAGCAGCTTGGCTGCAGGGAATGAAAAACTGTTTTTT. Amino acids: CASSLAAGNEKLFF.

On this clone itself: The junction shows a germline mismatch at one end, possibly a read error. The chain has TRBV7-9 and TRBJ2-3; D is uncertain. CDR3 length: 17 amino acids. Germline V gene lookup returns CDR1 SEHNR and CDR2 FQNEAQ (reference sequence). For the CDR3, the DNA is TGTTCCAGCAGCTCCCCATTTGGTGGGCATAGCACAGATACGCAGTATTTT. Residues: CSSSSPFGGHSTDTQYF.

J is TRBJ2-3 and V is TRBV11-3; 8 bases align to TRBD1. Germline V CDR1 and CDR2: SGHNT, YENEEA. The V gene end was trimmed by 2 bases and the J gene end by 5 bases; junction bases not matched to a gene: 6. CDR3 size: 15 residues. CDR3 protein: CASSLRRGRGDTQYF. The CDR3 DNA sequence: TGTGCCAGCAGCTTACGCAGGGGGCGCGGAGATACGCAGTATTTT.

This clone was detected only once. It may be a read error: a sequence one base away is much more abundant. The V call is TRBV6-5, the J call TRBJ2-3, with 7 bases identical to TRBD1. The germline V gene has CDR1 MNHEY and CDR2 SVGAGI. V dropped 5 bases and J dropped 2; count of bases not matched to a gene: 4. This CDR3 has 14 amino acids. The CDR3 nucleotides are TGTGCCAGCAGTGCCGGGACAGACACAGATACGCAGTATTTT. As protein: CASSAGTDTDTQYF.

The chain has TRBV6-1 and TRBJ1-5; possibly TRBD1 for D (6 bases). This CDR3 contains 14 residues. The ends were cut back, 7 bases at V and 2 bases at J, with 12 bases in the middle. CDR1 is MNHNS, CDR2 SASEGT, per germline. The CDR3 DNA reads as TGTGCCAGCATCCAAGGGGGGGGCAATCAGCCCCAGCATTTT. It specifies CASIQGGGNQPQHF.

V usage is TRBV27 and J usage is TRBJ1-6; TRBD1 aligns across 10 bases. Germline CDR1 is MNHEY and CDR2 is SMNVEV (reference sequence). The CDR3 covers 18 residues. The V and J ends lost 5 bases and 10 bases, in that order; junction bases with no gene match: 17. The CDR3 is CASSPRFGQGVVGSPLHF. As DNA, the CDR3 is TGTGCCAGCAGTCCCAGATTCGGACAGGGGGTCGTGGGATCACCCCTCCACTTT.

This clone has just one count. The gene calls are TRBV27 and TRBJ2-1; 13 positions match TRBD2. V was pared by 8 bases and J by 9 bases, with 10 bases of the junction left unmatched. Germline V CDR1 and CDR2: MNHEY, SMNVEV (reference sequence). The CDR3 runs 15 residues. CDR3 region: CASGPGLAGVSEQFF. DNA for the CDR3: TGTGCCAGCGGTCCCGGACTAGCGGGAGTCAGTGAGCAGTTCTTC.